These T cell receptor beta chains were read from a single sample in a study of blood T cell repertoires in COVID-19. Sequencing used immunoSEQ multiplex PCR; TCRdb keeps in-frame clones, though not all of them. The sample carries approximately 90,000 clones, 60% to 85% recorded once. The sequenced material came from peripheral blood. The receptors stem from a human donor in a cohort sampled during active COVID-19. CDR3s include the opening cysteine and the closing phenylalanine or tryptophan.

CASSALTEEKLFF TRBJ1-4 TRBV11-2
CASSRTGGAVYGYTF TRBJ1-2 TRBV7-9
CASSLRLGRVEEQFF TRBJ2-1 TRBV7-3
CASTLETAITGELFF TRBJ2-2 TRBV9
CASSPRATSGSSQYF TRBJ2-3 TRBV7-9
CASSLKTANF TRBJ1-1 TRBV7-9
CASSPRTGGSTGAFF TRBJ1-1 TRBV7-2
CSVLGGGETQYF TRBJ2-5 TRBV29-1
CASSQVLGEAFF TRBJ1-1 TRBV4-3
CASSLASPRETQYF TRBJ2-5 TRBV7-2
CASRSQGSQETQYF TRBJ2-5 TRBV6-5
CSVATGGEQYF TRBJ2-7 TRBV29-1
CASSNRELAYNEQFF TRBJ2-1 TRBV6-2/TRBV6-3
CASSPRLADLTGELFF TRBJ2-2 TRBV18
CASRGLNSNQPQHF TRBJ1-5 TRBV19
CASSAGKTPSGASTDTQYF TRBJ2-3 TRBV19
CASSPAGQGASYEQYF TRBJ2-7 TRBV3-1/TRBV3-2
CASSLGAGGYEQYF TRBJ2-7 TRBV27
CASSVVAGGPGEQFF TRBJ2-1 TRBV9
CAISESGGTGTDTQYF TRBJ2-3 TRBV10-3
CASSQDYGREWVTDTQYF TRBJ2-3 TRBV3-1/TRBV3-2
CASSLAQWDFGANEQFF TRBJ2-1 TRBV7-2
CASSSILKLAYTDTQYF TRBJ2-3 TRBV13
CASSLTGEGTNEKLFF TRBJ1-4 TRBV28